This TCR beta chain was recovered during a study of T cell responses to AZD1222 COVID-19 vaccine. Assay: immunoSEQ multiplex PCR; the TCRdb copy retains only in-frame clones and omits some. Among around 50,000 clones listed, approximately 79% were seen once. This CDR3 has 14 amino acids. CDR1 and CDR2 (germline): SGDLS, YYNGEE. V lost 1 base and J lost 5, with 7 bases in between. Note on this clone: Its antigen is undetermined.

General study findings and limits: Mapped onto spike, vaccine-associated CD4 TCRs spanned it and were dominant at 160-218 and 743-854. A mostly white British donor set with more females was recruited, and clonal diversity was possibly underestimated.

The sequence derives from an adult in good health. The sample in question was peripheral blood, obtained on day 0 of AZD1222 vaccination. The chain joins TRBV9 to TRBJ1-6; D may be TRBD1 (5 bases). This chain's CDR3 is CASSVKQDNSPLHF. CDR3 sequence (DNA): TGTGCCAGCAGCGTAAAACAGGATAATTCACCCCTCCACTTT.